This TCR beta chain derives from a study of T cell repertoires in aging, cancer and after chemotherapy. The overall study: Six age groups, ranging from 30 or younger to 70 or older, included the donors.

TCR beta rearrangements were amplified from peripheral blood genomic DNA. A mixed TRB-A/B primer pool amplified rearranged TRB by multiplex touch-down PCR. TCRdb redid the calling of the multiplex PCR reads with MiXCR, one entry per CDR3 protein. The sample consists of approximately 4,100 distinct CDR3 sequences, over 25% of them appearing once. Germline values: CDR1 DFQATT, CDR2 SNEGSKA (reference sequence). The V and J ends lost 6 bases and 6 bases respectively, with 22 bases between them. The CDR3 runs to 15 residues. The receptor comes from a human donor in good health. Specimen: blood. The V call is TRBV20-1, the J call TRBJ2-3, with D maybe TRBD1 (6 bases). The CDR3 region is CSAPYQGRVRDTQYF. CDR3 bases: TGCAGTGCCCCGTACCAGGGGAGAGTGCGGGATACGCAGTATTTT.